This is a list of T cell receptor beta chains from one sample in a study of T cell responses to AZD1222 COVID-19 vaccine. TCRdb's table, derived via immunoSEQ multiplex PCR, lists solely in-frame clones and lacks some. The table has about 190,000 clones, over 75% seen once. The sequenced sample was peripheral blood, obtained on day 0 of AZD1222 vaccination. The origin of the receptors is an adult in good health. Each CDR3 is given with its conserved first and last residue. A D gene is named only where the DNA matches it firmly. The size field is filled for only some rows; it gives once, few, many or a size class.

len: 13; v_gene: TRBV10-3; d_gene: NA; j_gene: TRBJ2-2; abundance: NA; CDR3nt: TGTGCCATCAGTGACAGGGACACCGGGGAGCTGTTTTTT; CDR3aa: CAISDRDTGELFF
len: 15; v_gene: TRBV3-1/TRBV3-2; d_gene: TRBD1; j_gene: TRBJ1-5; abundance: NA; CDR3nt: TGTGCCAGCAGCCAATGGGGACAGGGGGATCAGCCCCAGCATTTT; CDR3aa: CASSQWGQGDQPQHF
len: 20; v_gene: TRBV28; d_gene: NA; j_gene: TRBJ2-5; abundance: NA; CDR3nt: TGTGCCAGCAGTTCCCCCCTACGAGGGGACGGGATTGCCCCCCAAGAGACCCAGTACTTC; CDR3aa: CASSSPLRGDGIAPQETQYF
len: 16; v_gene: TRBV2; d_gene: TRBD1; j_gene: TRBJ2-5; abundance: many; CDR3nt: TGTGCCAGCAAGAAACCGGGACAGCAAAACCAAGAGACCCAGTACTTC; CDR3aa: CASKKPGQQNQETQYF
len: 14; v_gene: TRBV5-1; d_gene: TRBD1; j_gene: TRBJ1-3; abundance: NA; CDR3nt: TGCGCCAGCAGCTACGGGGACAGGGGAAACACCATATATTTT; CDR3aa: CASSYGDRGNTIYF
len: 14; v_gene: TRBV10-3; d_gene: TRBD1; j_gene: TRBJ2-7; abundance: NA; CDR3nt: TGTGCCACCACTTTGGACAGGCGCTCCTACGAGCAGTACTTC; CDR3aa: CATTLDRRSYEQYF
len: 10; v_gene: TRBV25-1; d_gene: NA; j_gene: TRBJ2-2; abundance: NA; CDR3nt: TGTGCCAGTGAGAACGGGGAGCTGTTTTTT; CDR3aa: CASENGELFF
len: 14; v_gene: TRBV2; d_gene: NA; j_gene: TRBJ1-3; abundance: NA; CDR3nt: TGTGCCAGCATTTTCTCAGGCTCTGGAAACACCATATATTTT; CDR3aa: CASIFSGSGNTIYF
len: 16; v_gene: TRBV24-1; d_gene: NA; j_gene: TRBJ2-3; abundance: once; CDR3nt: TGTGCCACCAGTGAAGCCGGGACAATCGGGGCAGATACGCAGTATTTT; CDR3aa: CATSEAGTIGADTQYF
len: 17; v_gene: TRBV3-1/TRBV3-2; d_gene: NA; j_gene: TRBJ1-2; abundance: NA; CDR3nt: TGTGCCAGCAGCCAAACCGGGACACTTCTTAGTAGCTATGGCTACACCTTC; CDR3aa: CASSQTGTLLSSYGYTF
len: 15; v_gene: TRBV7-8; d_gene: NA; j_gene: TRBJ1-5; abundance: NA; CDR3nt: TGTGCCAGCAGCCCCCTAGGCGGCGGCGATCAGCCCCAGCATTTT; CDR3aa: CASSPLGGGDQPQHF
len: 16; v_gene: TRBV5-1; d_gene: TRBD1; j_gene: TRBJ2-2; abundance: NA; CDR3nt: TGCGCCAGCAGCTACAAACAGGGGGCTCGCACCGGGGAGCTGTTTTTT; CDR3aa: CASSYKQGARTGELFF
len: 13; v_gene: TRBV11-3; d_gene: TRBD1; j_gene: TRBJ1-1; abundance: NA; CDR3nt: TGTGCCAGCAGCTCGGACAGGGACACTGAAGCTTTCTTT; CDR3aa: CASSSDRDTEAFF
len: 15; v_gene: TRBV6-5; d_gene: TRBD1; j_gene: TRBJ1-3; abundance: NA; CDR3nt: TGTGCCAGCAGTTATACAGGGGGCTCTGGAAACACCATATATTTT; CDR3aa: CASSYTGGSGNTIYF
len: 15; v_gene: TRBV4-1; d_gene: NA; j_gene: TRBJ2-5; abundance: NA; CDR3nt: TGCGCCAGCAGCCAAGAGGATGGGGGGGCTGAGACCCAGTACTTC; CDR3aa: CASSQEDGGAETQYF
len: 18; v_gene: TRBV19; d_gene: TRBD1; j_gene: TRBJ2-7; abundance: NA; CDR3nt: TGTGCCAGTAGTATTACCCCGATAACGACAGGGAGCCACTACGAGCAGTACTTC; CDR3aa: CASSITPITTGSHYEQYF
len: 10; v_gene: TRBV20-1; d_gene: NA; j_gene: TRBJ1-1; abundance: NA; CDR3nt: TGCAGTGTCGGACAGCATGAAGCTTTCTTT; CDR3aa: CSVGQHEAFF
len: 16; v_gene: TRBV3-1/TRBV3-2; d_gene: NA; j_gene: TRBJ1-2; abundance: NA; CDR3nt: TGTGCCAGCAGCCAAGATCTTAGCAGGGGTGATGATGGCTACACCTTC; CDR3aa: CASSQDLSRGDDGYTF
len: 17; v_gene: TRBV4-1; d_gene: NA; j_gene: TRBJ1-2; abundance: NA; CDR3nt: TGCGCCAGCAGCCAAGGTGGTCCCGGGAAAGGGGCCTATGGCTACACCTTC; CDR3aa: CASSQGGPGKGAYGYTF
len: 14; v_gene: TRBV11-3; d_gene: NA; j_gene: TRBJ2-5; abundance: NA; CDR3nt: TGTGCCAGCAGCCCTGGACACCGTACGGAGACCCAGTACTTC; CDR3aa: CASSPGHRTETQYF
len: 16; v_gene: TRBV5-6; d_gene: TRBD1; j_gene: TRBJ2-1; abundance: NA; CDR3nt: TGTGCCAGCAGCGGAGGGACAGGGGGTCGCTACAATGAGCAGTTCTTC; CDR3aa: CASSGGTGGRYNEQFF
len: 14; v_gene: TRBV20-1; d_gene: TRBD1; j_gene: TRBJ2-1; abundance: NA; CDR3nt: TGCAGTGCTAGTGGGACAGGGGGATACAATGAGCAGTTCTTC; CDR3aa: CSASGTGGYNEQFF
len: 13; v_gene: TRBV6-5; d_gene: NA; j_gene: TRBJ1-2; abundance: NA; CDR3nt: TGTGCCACCAGGTGGCTGGGGGCTTATGGCTACACCTTC; CDR3aa: CATRWLGAYGYTF
len: 13; v_gene: TRBV7-2; d_gene: NA; j_gene: TRBJ2-7; abundance: NA; CDR3nt: TGTGCCAGCAGCGCCCCACCTTCGGCCGTTCGTTACTTC; CDR3aa: CASSAPPSAVRYF
len: 12; v_gene: TRBV28; d_gene: NA; j_gene: TRBJ1-6; abundance: once; CDR3nt: TGTGCCAGCAGTCTTCTGTCCAGACCCCTCCACTTT; CDR3aa: CASSLLSRPLHF
len: 15; v_gene: TRBV5-1; d_gene: NA; j_gene: TRBJ1-2; abundance: once; CDR3nt: TGCGCCAGCAGAAGGGACGCCGGGGGCGATTCTGGCTACACCTTC; CDR3aa: CASRRDAGGDSGYTF
len: 15; v_gene: TRBV11-3; d_gene: NA; j_gene: TRBJ2-2; abundance: NA; CDR3nt: TGTGCCAGCAGCTCCAGGGGGGCGAACACCGGGGAGCTGTTTTTT; CDR3aa: CASSSRGANTGELFF
len: 11; v_gene: TRBV28; d_gene: NA; j_gene: TRBJ1-2; abundance: NA; CDR3nt: TGTGCCAGCAGTTTTCGCTATGGCTACACCTTC; CDR3aa: CASSFRYGYTF
len: 17; v_gene: TRBV5-1; d_gene: TRBD2; j_gene: TRBJ2-5; abundance: NA; CDR3nt: TGCGCCAGCAGCTTGTCGCCTAGCGGGGGGGCCGGGGAGACCCAGTACTTC; CDR3aa: CASSLSPSGGAGETQYF
len: 16; v_gene: TRBV6-2/TRBV6-3; d_gene: NA; j_gene: TRBJ2-3; abundance: NA; CDR3nt: TGTGCCAGCAGTTACGGGGCCAGGACTAGCACAGATACGCAGTATTTT; CDR3aa: CASSYGARTSTDTQYF
len: 16; v_gene: TRBV4-3; d_gene: NA; j_gene: TRBJ1-5; abundance: NA; CDR3nt: TGCGCCAGCAGCCAAGCGGTCAGGGGTCTTAAGCAGCCCCAGCATTTT; CDR3aa: CASSQAVRGLKQPQHF
len: 12; v_gene: TRBV6-5; d_gene: NA; j_gene: TRBJ1-1; abundance: NA; CDR3nt: TGTGCCAGCAGGTTGCGGGGTGCTGAAGCTTTCTTT; CDR3aa: CASRLRGAEAFF
len: 17; v_gene: TRBV7-9; d_gene: TRBD1; j_gene: TRBJ2-7; abundance: NA; CDR3nt: TGTGCCAGCAGCTTAGCGATGACAGGGATAAACAATTACGAGCAGTACTTC; CDR3aa: CASSLAMTGINNYEQYF
len: 14; v_gene: TRBV7-8; d_gene: NA; j_gene: TRBJ1-1; abundance: NA; CDR3nt: TGTGCCAGCAGCTTAGTTTCAGTCGACACTGAAGCTTTCTTT; CDR3aa: CASSLVSVDTEAFF
len: 19; v_gene: TRBV30; d_gene: TRBD2; j_gene: TRBJ2-2; abundance: NA; CDR3nt: TGTGCCTGGCAATCTCAAACCGGACTAGCGGGGGGGTGGACCGGGGAGCTGTTTTTT; CDR3aa: CAWQSQTGLAGGWTGELFF
len: 15; v_gene: TRBV4-1; d_gene: TRBD1; j_gene: TRBJ1-5; abundance: NA; CDR3nt: TGCGCCAGCAGCCAAGATGGACAGGGCACTCAGCCCCAGCATTTT; CDR3aa: CASSQDGQGTQPQHF
len: 14; v_gene: TRBV15; d_gene: TRBD2; j_gene: TRBJ2-2; abundance: NA; CDR3nt: TGTGCCACCAGCAGTAGCGGGGGGGCCGGGGAGCTGTTTTTT; CDR3aa: CATSSSGGAGELFF
len: 12; v_gene: TRBV15; d_gene: NA; j_gene: TRBJ1-2; abundance: NA; CDR3nt: TGTGCCACCAGCGCCCGGAACTATGGCTACACCTTC; CDR3aa: CATSARNYGYTF
len: 16; v_gene: TRBV19; d_gene: TRBD1; j_gene: TRBJ1-2; abundance: NA; CDR3nt: TGTGCCAGTAGTACCACTAAAGGGGACAGCCACTATGGCTACACCTTC; CDR3aa: CASSTTKGDSHYGYTF
len: 14; v_gene: TRBV7-2; d_gene: NA; j_gene: TRBJ1-2; abundance: NA; CDR3nt: TGTGCCAGCAGCCCCGAACCGGGAGCAAGCGGCTACACCTTC; CDR3aa: CASSPEPGASGYTF
len: 14; v_gene: TRBV18; d_gene: NA; j_gene: TRBJ1-1; abundance: once; CDR3nt: TGTGCCAGCTCACCACCGAGGGGGAACACTGAAGCTTTCTTT; CDR3aa: CASSPPRGNTEAFF
len: 15; v_gene: TRBV28; d_gene: TRBD1; j_gene: TRBJ1-5; abundance: NA; CDR3nt: TGTGCCAGCAGGCCCGACAGGGGTCGCAATCAGCCCCAGCATTTT; CDR3aa: CASRPDRGRNQPQHF
len: 13; v_gene: TRBV6-5; d_gene: NA; j_gene: TRBJ1-1; abundance: NA; CDR3nt: TGTGCCAGCGGGAATCGCTTGAACACTGAAGCTTTCTTT; CDR3aa: CASGNRLNTEAFF
len: 16; v_gene: TRBV4-1; d_gene: NA; j_gene: TRBJ2-3; abundance: NA; CDR3nt: TGCGCCAGCAGCCAAGAGGGCGGTTCTAGCACAGATACGCAGTATTTT; CDR3aa: CASSQEGGSSTDTQYF
len: 15; v_gene: TRBV28; d_gene: TRBD2; j_gene: TRBJ2-1; abundance: NA; CDR3nt: TGTGCCAGCAGCCCACTAGCGTCCCAATACAATGAGCAGTTCTTC; CDR3aa: CASSPLASQYNEQFF
len: 16; v_gene: TRBV27; d_gene: TRBD2; j_gene: TRBJ2-7; abundance: NA; CDR3nt: TGTGCCAGCAGTTTATTAATGCGGGGGGGCCCAATTCTACAGTACTTC; CDR3aa: CASSLLMRGGPILQYF
len: 15; v_gene: TRBV15; d_gene: NA; j_gene: TRBJ2-6; abundance: NA; CDR3nt: TGTGCCACCAGCAGCCCCCCCTCCGGGGCCAACGTCCTGACTTTC; CDR3aa: CATSSPPSGANVLTF
len: 13; v_gene: TRBV2; d_gene: NA; j_gene: TRBJ1-1; abundance: NA; CDR3nt: TGTGCCAGCAGGCGAGAGGGTGACACTGAAGCTTTCTTT; CDR3aa: CASRREGDTEAFF
len: 15; v_gene: TRBV3-1/TRBV3-2; d_gene: NA; j_gene: TRBJ2-2; abundance: NA; CDR3nt: TGTGCCAGCAGCCAAGAAGGCAGGGCGGCCGGGGAGCTGTTTTTT; CDR3aa: CASSQEGRAAGELFF
len: 15; v_gene: TRBV6-6; d_gene: NA; j_gene: TRBJ1-1; abundance: NA; CDR3nt: TGTGCCAGCAAGGGGTACCTTTTAAGTGACACTGAAGCTTTCTTT; CDR3aa: CASKGYLLSDTEAFF
len: 18; v_gene: TRBV9; d_gene: NA; j_gene: TRBJ1-4; abundance: NA; CDR3nt: TGTGCCAGCAGCGTAGGGAGCTGGCCCGCTTCAACTAATGAAAAACTGTTTTTT; CDR3aa: CASSVGSWPASTNEKLFF
len: 14; v_gene: TRBV5-5; d_gene: NA; j_gene: TRBJ2-7; abundance: NA; CDR3nt: TGTGCCAGCAGCTGGACGGGACCTGAGCACGAGCAGTACTTC; CDR3aa: CASSWTGPEHEQYF
len: 14; v_gene: TRBV7-3; d_gene: TRBD2; j_gene: TRBJ2-5; abundance: NA; CDR3nt: TGTGCCAGCAGCTCGACTAGCGGGGGGGCCACCCAGTACTTC; CDR3aa: CASSSTSGGATQYF
len: 11; v_gene: TRBV5-4; d_gene: NA; j_gene: TRBJ2-5; abundance: NA; CDR3nt: TGTGCCAGCAGCTCGCTAGAGACCCAGTACTTC; CDR3aa: CASSSLETQYF
len: 14; v_gene: TRBV5-4; d_gene: NA; j_gene: TRBJ1-2; abundance: NA; CDR3nt: TGTGCCAGCAGCCCGGCGGGGGCTAGCTATGGCTACACCTTC; CDR3aa: CASSPAGASYGYTF
len: 15; v_gene: TRBV18; d_gene: NA; j_gene: TRBJ2-7; abundance: NA; CDR3nt: TGTGCCAGCTCACAAGACAGCGAGTTACCTTACGAGCAGTACTTC; CDR3aa: CASSQDSELPYEQYF
len: 14; v_gene: TRBV6-2/TRBV6-3; d_gene: TRBD1; j_gene: TRBJ2-7; abundance: NA; CDR3nt: TGTGCCAGCAGTTGGGGGACAGCTATCTACGAGCAGTACTTC; CDR3aa: CASSWGTAIYEQYF
len: 17; v_gene: TRBV18; d_gene: NA; j_gene: TRBJ2-2; abundance: NA; CDR3nt: TGTGCCAGCTCACCAACAAGCCGGACAGTCAACACCGGGGAGCTGTTTTTT; CDR3aa: CASSPTSRTVNTGELFF